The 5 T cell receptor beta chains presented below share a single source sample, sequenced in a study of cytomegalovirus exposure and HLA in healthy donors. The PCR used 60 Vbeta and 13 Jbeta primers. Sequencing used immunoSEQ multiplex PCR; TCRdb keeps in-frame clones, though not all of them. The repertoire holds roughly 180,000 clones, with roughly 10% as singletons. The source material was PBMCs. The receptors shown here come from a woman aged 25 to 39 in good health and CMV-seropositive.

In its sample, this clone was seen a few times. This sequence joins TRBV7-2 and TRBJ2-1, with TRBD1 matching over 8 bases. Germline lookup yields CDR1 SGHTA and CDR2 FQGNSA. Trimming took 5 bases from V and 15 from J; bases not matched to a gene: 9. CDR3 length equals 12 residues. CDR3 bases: TGTGCCAGCAGCCCCCGGGACAGGATCGCGTTCTTC. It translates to CASSPRDRIAFF.

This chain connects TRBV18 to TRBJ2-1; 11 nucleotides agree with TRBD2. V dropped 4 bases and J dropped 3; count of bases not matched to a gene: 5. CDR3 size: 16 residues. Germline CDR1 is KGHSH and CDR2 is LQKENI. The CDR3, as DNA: TGTGCCAGCTCACTTCAACTAGCGGGAGTCTACAATGAGCAGTTCTTC. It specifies CASSLQLAGVYNEQFF.

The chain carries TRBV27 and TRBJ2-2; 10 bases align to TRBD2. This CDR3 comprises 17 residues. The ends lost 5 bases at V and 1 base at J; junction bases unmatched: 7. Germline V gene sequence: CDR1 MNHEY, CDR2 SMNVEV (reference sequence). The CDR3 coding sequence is TGTGCCAGCAGTGATCGAGCGGGAGGGATGAACACCGGGGAGCTGTTTTTT. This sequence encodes CASSDRAGGMNTGELFF.

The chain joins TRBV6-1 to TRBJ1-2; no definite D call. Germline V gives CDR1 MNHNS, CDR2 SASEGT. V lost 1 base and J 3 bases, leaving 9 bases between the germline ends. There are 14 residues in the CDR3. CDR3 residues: CASSEGEEYYGYTF. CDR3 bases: TGTGCCAGCAGTGAAGGGGAGGAATACTATGGCTACACCTTC.

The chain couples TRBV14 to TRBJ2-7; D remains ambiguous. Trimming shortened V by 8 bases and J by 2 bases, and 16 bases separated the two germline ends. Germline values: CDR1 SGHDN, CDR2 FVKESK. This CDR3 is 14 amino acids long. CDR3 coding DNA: TGTGCCAGCGCAGGAACGTCAGCTACCTACGAGCAGTACTTC. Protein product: CASAGTSATYEQYF.